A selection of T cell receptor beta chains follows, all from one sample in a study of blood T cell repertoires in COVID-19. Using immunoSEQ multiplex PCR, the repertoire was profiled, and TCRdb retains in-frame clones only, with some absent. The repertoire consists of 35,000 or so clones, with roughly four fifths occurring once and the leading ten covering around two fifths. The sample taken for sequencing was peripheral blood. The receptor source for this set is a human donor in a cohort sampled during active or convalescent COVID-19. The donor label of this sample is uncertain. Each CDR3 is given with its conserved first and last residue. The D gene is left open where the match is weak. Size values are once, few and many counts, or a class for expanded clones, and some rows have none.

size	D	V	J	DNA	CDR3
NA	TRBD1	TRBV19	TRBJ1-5	TGTGCCTCCCGTCGACAGGGGGCGGATCAGCCCCAGCATTTT	CASRRQGADQPQHF
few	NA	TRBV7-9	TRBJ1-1	TGTGCCAGCAGGATGGGCACGAACACTGAAGCTTTCTTT	CASRMGTNTEAFF
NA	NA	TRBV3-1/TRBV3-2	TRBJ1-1	TGTGCCAGCAGCCAAGGGAGGGACACTGAAGCTTTCTTT	CASSQGRDTEAFF
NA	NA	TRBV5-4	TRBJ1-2	TGTGCCAGCAGTCTGGCGGGGGGATCTAGGTACGGCTACACCTTC	CASSLAGGSRYGYTF
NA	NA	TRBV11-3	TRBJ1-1	TGTGCCAGCAGCCCGGAGGCTGGACTGAACACTGAAGCTTTCTTT	CASSPEAGLNTEAFF
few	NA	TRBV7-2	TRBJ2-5	TGTGCCAGCAGCTTATTTACGGGTCCGGAACAGACCCAGTACTTC	CASSLFTGPEQTQYF
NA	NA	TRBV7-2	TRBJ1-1	TGTGCCAGCAGTTCCCAGTCCCGGGGGAGGACTGAAGCTTTCTTT	CASSSQSRGRTEAFF
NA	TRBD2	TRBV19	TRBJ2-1	TGTGCCAGTAGTATAGCAGCTAGCGGGACCCATGAGCAGTTCTTC	CASSIAASGTHEQFF
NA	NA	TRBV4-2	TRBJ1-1	TGTGCCAGCAGCCAAGATTCGGGAGGAACAGGGAACACTGAAGCTTTCTTT	CASSQDSGGTGNTEAFF
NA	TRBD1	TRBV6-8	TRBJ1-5	TGTGCCAGCAATACAGGGGGCCGACAGCCCCAGCATTTT	CASNTGGRQPQHF
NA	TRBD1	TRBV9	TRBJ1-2	TGTGCCAGCAGCGTAGCCGGGACAGGCCCCTATGGCTACACCTTC	CASSVAGTGPYGYTF
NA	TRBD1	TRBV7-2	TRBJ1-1	TGTGCCAGCAGCTGGACAGGGGGTGGTAACACTGAAGCTTTCTTT	CASSWTGGGNTEAFF
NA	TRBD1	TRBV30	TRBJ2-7	TGTGCCTGGAGGAGGGGACAGGGGGCGCGGGAGCAGTACTTC	CAWRRGQGAREQYF
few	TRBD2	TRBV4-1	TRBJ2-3	TGCGCCAGCAGCCGAGGACTAGCGGGAGGGTCTAGCACAGATACGCAGTATTTT	CASSRGLAGGSSTDTQYF
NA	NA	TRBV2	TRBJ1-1	TGTGCCAGCAGTGCCCAGGGGTACACTGAAGCTTTCTTT	CASSAQGYTEAFF
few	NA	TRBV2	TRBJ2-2	TGTGCCAGCAGTGAAGCGCTCTATGGTAGCGGAGACACCGGGGAGCTGTTTTTT	CASSEALYGSGDTGELFF
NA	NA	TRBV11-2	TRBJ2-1	TGTGCCAGCAGCCGCTTAGAGAGGTTGAATGAGCAGTTCTTC	CASSRLERLNEQFF